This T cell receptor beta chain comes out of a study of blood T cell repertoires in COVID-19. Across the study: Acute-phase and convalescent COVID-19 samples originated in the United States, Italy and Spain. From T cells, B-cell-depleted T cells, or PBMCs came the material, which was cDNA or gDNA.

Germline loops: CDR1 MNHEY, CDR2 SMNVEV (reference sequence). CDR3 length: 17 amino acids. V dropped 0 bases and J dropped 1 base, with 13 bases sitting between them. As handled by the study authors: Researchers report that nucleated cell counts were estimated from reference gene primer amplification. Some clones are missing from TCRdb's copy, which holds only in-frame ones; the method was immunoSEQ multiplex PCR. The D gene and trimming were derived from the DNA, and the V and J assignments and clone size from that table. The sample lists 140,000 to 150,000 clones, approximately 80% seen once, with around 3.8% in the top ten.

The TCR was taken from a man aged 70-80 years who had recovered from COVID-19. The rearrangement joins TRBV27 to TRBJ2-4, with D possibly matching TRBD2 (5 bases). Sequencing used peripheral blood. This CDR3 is CASSLSPPSLAKNIQYF. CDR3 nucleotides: TGTGCCAGCAGTTTATCCCCCCCTAGCCTGGCCAAAAACATTCAGTACTTC.